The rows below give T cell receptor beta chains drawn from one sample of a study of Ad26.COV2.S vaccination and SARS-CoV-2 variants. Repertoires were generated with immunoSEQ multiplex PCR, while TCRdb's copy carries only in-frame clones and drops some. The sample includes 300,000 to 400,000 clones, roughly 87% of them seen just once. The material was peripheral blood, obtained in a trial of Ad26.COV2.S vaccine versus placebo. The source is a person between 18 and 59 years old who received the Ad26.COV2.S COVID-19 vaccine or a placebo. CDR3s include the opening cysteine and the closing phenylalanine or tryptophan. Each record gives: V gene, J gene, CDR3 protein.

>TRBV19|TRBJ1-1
CASMAGNTEAFF
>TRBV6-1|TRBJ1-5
CASSEEGDSNQPQHF
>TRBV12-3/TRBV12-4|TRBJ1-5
CASSFGRPQPQHF
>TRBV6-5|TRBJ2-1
CASRERGGLNEQFF
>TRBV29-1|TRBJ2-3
CSVEGHTDTDTQYF
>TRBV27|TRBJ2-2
CASSLIPGELFF
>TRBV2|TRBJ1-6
CASNILQGGNSPLHF
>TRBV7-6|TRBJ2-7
CASSLLSSEQYF
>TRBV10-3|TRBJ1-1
CAISESGFAEAFF
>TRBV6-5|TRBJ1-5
CASRAGTHQPQHF
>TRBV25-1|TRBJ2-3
CASRDNRGGRTDTQYF
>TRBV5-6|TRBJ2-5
CASSLGMKQETQYF
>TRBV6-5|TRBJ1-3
CASTMITGGNTIYF
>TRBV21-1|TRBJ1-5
CASPKGVVGNQPQHF
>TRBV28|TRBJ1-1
CASSWDRDWGNTEAFF
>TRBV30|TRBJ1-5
CAWSSPGPPNQPQHF
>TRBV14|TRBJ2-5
CASSYFQAGGSETQYF
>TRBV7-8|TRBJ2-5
CASSFTGAETQYF
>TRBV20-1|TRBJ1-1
CSAIEQGEIEAFF
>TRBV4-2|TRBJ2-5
CASSRNPGGGTVEQETQYF
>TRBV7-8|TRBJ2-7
CASSLTVISYEQYF
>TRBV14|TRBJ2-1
CASSQLGGTLLHNEQFF
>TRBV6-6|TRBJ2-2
CASSSSGGSGELFF
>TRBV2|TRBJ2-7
CASSEISRQGEQYF
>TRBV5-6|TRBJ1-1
CASSSGGGQGLRAFF
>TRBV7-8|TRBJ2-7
CASSPLPGPSWEQYF
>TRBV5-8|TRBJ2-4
CASSFAGTKNIQYF
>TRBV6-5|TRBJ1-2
CASRVGTTYGYTF
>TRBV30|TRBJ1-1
CAWSVKGQIMNTEAFF
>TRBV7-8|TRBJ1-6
CASSLMDRPSPLHF
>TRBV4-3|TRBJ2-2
CASSQALQGARTGELFF
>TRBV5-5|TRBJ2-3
CASSLWTGVTDTQYF
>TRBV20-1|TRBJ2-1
CSASLSSGGNEQFF
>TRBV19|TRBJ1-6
CASSGGQGHSPLHF
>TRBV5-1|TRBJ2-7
CASSFGQGREQYF
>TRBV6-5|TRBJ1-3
CASRGGSLSGNTIYF
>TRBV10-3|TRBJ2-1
CAISDRRGVYNEQFF
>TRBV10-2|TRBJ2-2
CASKKSGGLSGELFF
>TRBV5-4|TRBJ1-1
CASSQTEYTEAFF
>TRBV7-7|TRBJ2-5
CASSLVRATIQETQYF
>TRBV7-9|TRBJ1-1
CASSLLRQLRNTEAFF
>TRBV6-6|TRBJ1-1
CASRPPGGESTEAFF
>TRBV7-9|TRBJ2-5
CASSLPQGRETQYF